These 21 T cell receptor beta chains share one sample of origin, sequenced in a study of spatial heterogeneity in lung cancer. Time point meaning: sample taken at primary tumor resection. TCRdb used MiXCR to reprocess the 5' RACE reads, holding one entry per CDR3 protein. In the table there are thousands of distinct CDR3 sequences, approximately 14% of which are singletons. Study-wide results and caveats: Counts that tracked tumor mutation counts were those of expanded intratumoral alpha and beta TCRs.

Their target antigens are unknown. The specimen was lung tumor tissue, collected at surgery. The receptor set was obtained from a male donor with early-stage non-small cell lung cancer.

This clonotype was observed at least ten times. As an off-target read in a library built for alpha chains, this beta chain has a frequency of little significance. V gene TRBV27 combines with J gene TRBJ2-2; TRBD2 agrees at 8 bases. Looked up from germline, CDR1 is MNHEY and CDR2 is SMNVEV (reference sequence). The CDR3 runs 14 residues. V was pared by 2 bases and J by 8 bases, with 4 bases of the junction left unmatched. The CDR3 is CASSLGLATGELFF. CDR3 DNA sequence: TGTGCCAGCAGTTTAGGACTAGCCACTGGGGAGCTGTTTTTT.

Worth noting for this clonotype: Since it is a stray read in a library aimed at alpha chains, this beta chain has a size that is not meaningful. This rearrangement joins TRBV4-3 to TRBJ1-2; D uncertain. Germline CDR1 reads LGHNA; CDR2 reads YSLEER. V shed 0 bases and J shed 3 bases, with 11 bases lying between them. The CDR3 sequence is 15 residues long. In DNA, the CDR3 is TGCGCCAGCAGCCAAGATGGGATTTCTCACTATGGCTACACCTTC. Translated: CASSQDGISHYGYTF.

This clonotype was seen ten or more times. This beta chain is a stray sequence in a library constructed for alpha chains; its clone size is not meaningful. The chain is built from TRBV5-5 and TRBJ1-1; TRBD1 matches 7 bases. CDR3 length: 13 amino acids. The J segment lost 6 bases and the V segment lost 3 bases, leaving 5 bases of the junction unmatched. Germline V gene data show CDR1 as SGHKS and CDR2 as YYEKEE (reference sequence). The CDR3 coding sequence is TGTGCCAGCAGCTCCGACAGGGTACCTGAAGCTTTCTTT. It yields the protein CASSSDRVPEAFF.

This clonotype was picked up a small number of times. A library made for alpha chains picked up this beta chain off target, so its size means little. This chain uses TRBV6-2 or TRBV6-3 with TRBJ2-3, with no clear D. Trimming stripped 6 bases from V and 4 bases from J, with 11 bases between. The germline V gene encodes CDR1 MNHEY and CDR2 SVGEGT. The CDR3 length is 13 residues. Written as DNA, the CDR3 is TGTGCCAGCAGGGCCCCAGAAGCAGATACGCAGTATTTT. Amino acid sequence: CASRAPEADTQYF.

This clonotype was seen ten or more times. This beta chain is an off-target read within a library intended for alpha chains, so its frequency means little. The chain employs TRBV20-1 and TRBJ2-1, with 14 bases lining up with TRBD2. This CDR3 is built from 13 residues. V lost 6 bases and J lost 7; bases outside the gene matches: 2. Germline V gene sequence: CDR1 DFQATT, CDR2 SNEGSKA (reference sequence). The CDR3, as DNA: TGCAGTGCAGGGACTAGCGGGAGAAATGAGCAGTTCTTC. As protein: CSAGTSGRNEQFF.

Comment on this clonotype: Found in a library prepared for alpha chains, this beta chain is an off-target read, and its abundance has little meaning. The chain employs TRBV6-1 and TRBJ1-4; D gene ambiguous. Germline V gene sequence: CDR1 MNHNS, CDR2 SASEGT. The V and J ends lost 1 base and 11 bases respectively, with 11 bases between them. This CDR3 has 13 amino acids. The DNA for the CDR3 is TGTGCCAGCAGTGAAGGTGGAGGTATGAAACTGTTTTTT. Translating it yields CASSEGGGMKLFF.

In its sample, this clonotype was seen many times. A library prepared for alpha chains yielded this beta chain as an off-target read; its size is of little meaning. The chain employs TRBV28 and TRBJ2-3; TRBD1 might be the D (6 bases). V was pared by 5 bases and J by 4 bases, with 16 bases between. The CDR3 totals 15 residues. Germline V gives CDR1 MDHEN, CDR2 SYDVKM. In DNA, the CDR3 is TGTGCCAGCAGTCCTACGACAGGATGGGCAGATACGCAGTATTTT. Translation: CASSPTTGWADTQYF.

This clonotype was counted many times. For a library built for alpha chains, this beta chain is a stray read; little rests on its size. J is TRBJ2-7 and V is TRBV2, with D possibly being TRBD1 (6 bases). In germline, CDR1 is SNHLY, CDR2 FYNNEI. CDR3 length: 13 residues. V was trimmed by 7 bases and J by 0 bases, leaving 10 bases between them. CDR3 DNA: TGTGCCAGCATTCCAGGGGCCTCCTACGAGCAGTACTTC. It translates to CASIPGASYEQYF.

This clonotype was seen ten or more times. This beta chain slipped into a library made for alpha chains as a stray read, so its size is not meaningful. The chain is built from TRBV7-9 and TRBJ2-7, with 10 bases lining up with TRBD2. The V gene's germline CDR1 is SEHNR and CDR2 FQNEAQ (reference sequence). The CDR3 runs to 14 residues. V gave up 5 bases and J gave up 4 bases; unmatched junction bases: 5. CDR3 DNA: TGTGCCAGCAGCGGTGATAGCGGGAGGTACGAGCAGTACTTC. Its protein is CASSGDSGRYEQYF.

The table lists this clonotype with many counts. This beta chain turned up in a library designed for alpha chains; as an off-target read, its abundance says little. The chain recombines TRBV7-8 with TRBJ2-3; D gene uncertain. The germline V gene encodes CDR1 SGHVS and CDR2 FQNEAQ. This CDR3 has 15 residues. V was trimmed by 1 base and J by 0 bases, leaving 8 bases between them. The CDR3 DNA sequence: TGTGCCAGCAGCTTAGATTACCAGAGCACAGATACGCAGTATTTT. Protein: CASSLDYQSTDTQYF.

This clonotype was picked up many times. With the library built for alpha chains, this beta chain is off target and its frequency is not meaningful. The chain links TRBV18 to TRBJ1-5, with D hard to call. V gave up 2 bases and J gave up 3 bases, with 14 bases separating them. There are 16 residues in the CDR3. The germline V gene encodes CDR1 KGHSH and CDR2 LQKENI. The CDR3 loop is CASSPGGGETNQPQHF. As DNA, the CDR3 is TGTGCCAGCTCACCAGGAGGAGGTGAGACCAATCAGCCCCAGCATTTT. Based on the CDR3 plus reference TRBV18 and TRBJ1-5, the full variable domain is NAGVMQNPRHLVRRRGQEARLRCSPMKGHSHVYWYRQLPEEGLKFMVYLQKENIIDESGMPKERFSAEFPKEGPSILRIQQVVRGDSAAYFCASSPGGGETNQPQHFGDGTRLSIL.

This clonotype is classed as medium-sized. Within a library made for alpha chains, this beta chain is off target, and its count is uninformative. This chain uses TRBV2 with TRBJ2-1; D is ambiguous. The CDR3 covers 15 residues. Trimming pared 2 bases from V and 3 bases from J, leaving 11 bases between. The germline CDR1 and CDR2 sequences are SNHLY and FYNNEI. The CDR3 is CASSEYAFLYNEQFF. CDR3 bases: TGTGCCAGCAGTGAATACGCGTTCCTCTACAATGAGCAGTTCTTC.

This clonotype showed up many times. Within a library made for alpha chains, this beta chain is off target, and its count is uninformative. This CDR3 reads CASSAGTSGRSLLGEQFF. The CDR3 DNA is TGTGCCAGCAGCGCCGGGACTAGCGGGAGGTCCCTTCTAGGTGAGCAGTTCTTC. The chain carries TRBV7-9 and TRBJ2-1, with 15 bases identical to TRBD2. The CDR3 sequence is 18 residues long. Germline-derived CDR1 and CDR2 are SEHNR and FQNEAQ (reference sequence). V was pared by 5 bases and J by 9 bases, with 14 bases of the junction left unmatched.

This clonotype rates as medium-sized (0.01 to 0.1%). In a library made to pick up alpha chains, this beta chain is a stray read with a size that means little. The CDR3 sequence is CASSQGLGNEQYF. CDR3 in DNA: TGTGCCAGCAGCCAGGGACTAGGTAACGAGCAGTACTTC. This chain links TRBV14 with TRBJ2-7, with 8 bases fitting TRBD2. Looked up from germline, CDR1 is SGHDN and CDR2 is FVKESK. The CDR3 is 13 amino acids. With 3 bases clipped from V and 5 bases from J, the junction kept 3 bases outside the gene matches. Looking up the rest from reference TRBV14 and TRBJ2-7 gives the full variable domain: EAGVTQFPSHSVIEKGQTVTLRCDPISGHDNLYWYRRVMGKEIKFLLHFVKESKQDESGMPNNRFLAERTGGTYSTLKVQPAELEDSGVYFCASSQGLGNEQYFGPGTRLTVT.

This clonotype has at least ten counts. This beta chain represents an off-target read in a library built for alpha chains; its size is of limited meaning. This rearrangement joins TRBV7-9 to TRBJ2-3; D may be TRBD1 (6 bases). V gave up 8 bases and J gave up 6 bases, with 12 bases separating them. Germline V gene data show CDR1 as SEHNR and CDR2 as FQNEAQ (reference sequence). The CDR3 sequence is 12 residues long. The CDR3 coding sequence is TGTGCCAGCGAGGGGGTAGTTGATACGCAGTATTTT. Translated, it gives CASEGVVDTQYF.

This clonotype was seen ten or more times. Because this beta chain is a stray read in a library intended to capture alpha chains, its abundance should not be given much weight. The gene calls are TRBV20-1 and TRBJ2-7; no reliable D call. Per germline, CDR1 DFQATT and CDR2 SNEGSKA (reference sequence). The CDR3 consists of 11 residues. V was trimmed by 4 bases and J by 1 base, leaving 5 bases between them. The CDR3 DNA reads TGCAGTGCTATGGGATCCTACGAGCAGTACTTC. Residues: CSAMGSYEQYF.

This clonotype was observed at least ten times. Found in a library prepared for alpha chains, this beta chain is an off-target read, and its abundance has little meaning. CDR3 DNA: TGTGCCAGCAGCCCGCCGGCTAGCGGGATTGACACCGGGGAGCTGTTTTTT. It is translated as CASSPPASGIDTGELFF. This rearrangement joins TRBV7-9 to TRBJ2-2; TRBD2 matches at 9 bases. Germline CDR1 reads SEHNR; CDR2 reads FQNEAQ (reference sequence). This CDR3 comprises 17 residues. The junction had 10 bases not matched to a gene; V was cut back by 5 bases and J by 3 bases.

The table lists this clonotype with many counts. The library was designed around alpha chains, so this beta chain is a stray read whose abundance carries little weight. V gene TRBV6-5 combines with J gene TRBJ2-6; no clear D. The CDR3 consists of 14 residues. Germline CDR1 is MNHEY and CDR2 is SVGAGI. The V gene lost 8 bases and the J gene lost 0 bases, with 8 bases spanning the gap. Here the CDR3 DNA reads TGTGCCAGCGGAGAGTTCTCTGGGGCCAACGTCCTGACTTTC. This sequence encodes CASGEFSGANVLTF.

The table lists this clonotype with many counts. This beta chain was picked up by a library intended for alpha chains and is off target, so its count carries little meaning. This chain joins TRBV20-1 and TRBJ2-3, with TRBD2 matching 7 bases. Trimming cost V 5 bases and J 4 bases; bases outside gene matches: 6. The CDR3 is made up of 13 amino acids. Germline-derived CDR1 and CDR2 are DFQATT and SNEGSKA (reference sequence). Here the CDR3 reads CSAWTRNSDTQYF. In DNA, the CDR3 is TGCAGTGCTTGGACTAGGAATTCAGATACGCAGTATTTT.

By share, this clonotype counts as large. This beta chain was picked up by a library intended for alpha chains and is off target, so its count carries little meaning. The chain has TRBV6-2 or TRBV6-3 and TRBJ2-6, with D unclear. The germline CDR1 and CDR2 sequences are MNHEY and SVGEGT. This CDR3 has 15 residues. Trimming pared 2 bases from V and 0 bases from J, leaving 5 bases between. DNA for the CDR3: TGTGCCAGCAGTTACGCAGGCTCTGGGGCCAACGTCCTGACTTTC. Its translation is CASSYAGSGANVLTF.

Many counts were recorded for this clonotype. This beta chain is a stray sequence in a library constructed for alpha chains; its clone size is not meaningful. This chain joins TRBV7-9 and TRBJ2-1; weak D call: TRBD2 (5 bases). The CDR3 has 15 amino acids. Germline CDR1 SEHNR, CDR2 FQNEAQ (reference sequence). Deletions cut 5 bases from V and 1 base from J, with 12 bases between. The CDR3 DNA is TGTGCCAGCAGCCCCCGTCTAGCTTCCTACAATGAGCAGTTCTTC. Translating it yields CASSPRLASYNEQFF.